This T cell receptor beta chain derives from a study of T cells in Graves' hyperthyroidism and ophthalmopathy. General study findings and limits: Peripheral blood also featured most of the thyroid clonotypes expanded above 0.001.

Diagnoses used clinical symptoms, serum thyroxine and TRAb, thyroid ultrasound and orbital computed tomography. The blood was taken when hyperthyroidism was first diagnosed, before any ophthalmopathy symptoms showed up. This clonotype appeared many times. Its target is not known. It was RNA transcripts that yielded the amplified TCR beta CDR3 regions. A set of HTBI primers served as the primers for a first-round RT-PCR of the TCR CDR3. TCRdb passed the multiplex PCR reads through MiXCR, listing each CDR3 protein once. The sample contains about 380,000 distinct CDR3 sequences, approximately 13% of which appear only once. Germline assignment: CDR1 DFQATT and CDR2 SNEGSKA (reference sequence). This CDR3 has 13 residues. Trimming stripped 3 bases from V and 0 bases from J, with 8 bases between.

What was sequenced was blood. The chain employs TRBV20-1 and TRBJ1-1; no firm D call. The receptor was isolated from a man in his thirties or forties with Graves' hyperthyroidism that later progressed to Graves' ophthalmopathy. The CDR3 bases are TGCAGTGCTAGCGAGGACTTGAACACTGAAGCTTTCTTT. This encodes CSASEDLNTEAFF.